The text below deals with one TCR beta chain. With a much larger clone just one base away, this may be a read error. The CDR3 ends on some other residue instead of the conserved phenylalanine or tryptophan, so this is likely a read error. V dropped 7 bases and J dropped 10 bases, with 17 bases sitting between them. This CDR3 comprises 14 residues. Germline V CDR1 and CDR2: LNHDA, SQIVND (reference sequence). The data originate from a study of Graves' ophthalmopathy and Graves' hyperthyroidism. TCR beta CDR3 regions were amplified from RNA transcripts. HTBI primers were employed in first-round RT-PCR, then a second-round multiplex PCR followed. TCRdb analysed the multiplex PCR reads with MiXCR anew, one entry per CDR3 protein. The sample shows about 1.1 million distinct CDR3 sequences, about 35% of them seen only once.

The rearrangement joins TRBV19 to TRBJ1-6, with no clear D. Sequencing input: peripheral blood or thyroid tissue (not recorded which). This clonotype originated in an adult man with Graves' hyperthyroidism. CDR3 amino acids: CASMATSPRSPLHS. The CDR3 nucleotides are TGTGCCAGTATGGCCACGAGTCCTAGATCACCCCTCCACTCT.